The rows below give T cell receptor beta chains drawn from one sample of a study of blood T cell repertoires in COVID-19. Repertoires were generated with immunoSEQ multiplex PCR, while TCRdb's copy carries only in-frame clones and drops some. This repertoire shows about 40,000 clones, over 75% found once; its top ten account for 25% to 35%. Material: peripheral blood. The origin of the receptors is a man older than 75 with active or convalescent COVID-19. Each CDR3 is given with its conserved first and last residue. The order of the fields is CDR3 protein, CDR3 DNA, clone size, V gene, D gene, J gene. A D gene is named only where the DNA matches it firmly. Where a row states a size, it is once, few, many or the class of an expanded clone; other rows omit it.

CDR3 protein: CASADREDEKLFF
CDR3 DNA: TGTGCCAGCGCGGACAGGGAGGATGAAAAACTGTTTTTT
clone size: -
V gene: TRBV6-5
D gene: TRBD1
J gene: TRBJ1-4

CDR3 protein: CASSAGLPNTGELFF
CDR3 DNA: TGTGCCAGCAGCGCAGGGCTACCAAACACCGGGGAGCTGTTTTTT
clone size: once
V gene: TRBV2
D gene: -
J gene: TRBJ2-2

CDR3 protein: CASSLVSRRNTGELFF
CDR3 DNA: TGTGCCAGCAGCTTAGTAAGTCGGAGGAACACCGGGGAGCTGTTTTTT
clone size: -
V gene: TRBV7-2
D gene: -
J gene: TRBJ2-2

CDR3 protein: CASSQDTFRGGQETQYF
CDR3 DNA: TGCGCCAGCAGCCAAGATACGTTTAGGGGGGGACAAGAGACCCAGTACTTC
clone size: -
V gene: TRBV4-1
D gene: -
J gene: TRBJ2-5

CDR3 protein: CASLTGGGWTLGNTIYF
CDR3 DNA: TGTGCCAGCCTTACAGGGGGCGGTTGGACTCTCGGAAACACCATATATTTT
clone size: -
V gene: TRBV27
D gene: TRBD1
J gene: TRBJ1-3

CDR3 protein: CASSLPRGQETQYF
CDR3 DNA: TGTGCCAGCAGCTTACCGCGGGGTCAAGAGACCCAGTACTTC
clone size: -
V gene: TRBV5-6
D gene: -
J gene: TRBJ2-5

CDR3 protein: CASSRRGLAGTGELFF
CDR3 DNA: TGTGCCAGCAGCCGACGAGGACTAGCGGGGACCGGGGAGCTGTTTTTT
clone size: -
V gene: TRBV27
D gene: TRBD2
J gene: TRBJ2-2

CDR3 protein: CASSRQGIGYEQYF
CDR3 DNA: TGTGCCAGCAGCCGACAGGGTATCGGTTACGAGCAGTACTTC
clone size: -
V gene: TRBV6-5
D gene: TRBD1
J gene: TRBJ2-7

CDR3 protein: CASNSGGLAGGYSTDTQYF
CDR3 DNA: TGTGCCAGCAACTCTGGGGGACTAGCGGGAGGCTATAGCACAGATACGCAGTATTTT
clone size: -
V gene: TRBV27
D gene: TRBD2
J gene: TRBJ2-3

CDR3 protein: CASSLRGGVRSYEQYF
CDR3 DNA: TGTGCCAGCAGCTTGAGAGGGGGGGTTAGGTCCTACGAGCAGTACTTC
clone size: -
V gene: TRBV5-4
D gene: -
J gene: TRBJ2-7

CDR3 protein: CASSRDSGSTDTQYF
CDR3 DNA: TGTGCCAGTAGCCGGGACAGTGGGAGTACAGATACGCAGTATTTT
clone size: -
V gene: TRBV19
D gene: TRBD1
J gene: TRBJ2-3

CDR3 protein: CASSERGSDTQYF
CDR3 DNA: TGTGCCAGCAGTGAACGGGGGAGTGATACGCAGTATTTT
clone size: -
V gene: TRBV25-1
D gene: -
J gene: TRBJ2-3

CDR3 protein: CAWRTRTQSGNTIYF
CDR3 DNA: TGTGCCTGGAGAACTCGGACACAGTCTGGAAACACCATATATTTT
clone size: few
V gene: TRBV30
D gene: -
J gene: TRBJ1-3

CDR3 protein: CASSLEREISTDTQYF
CDR3 DNA: TGTGCCAGCAGTTTAGAGCGGGAGATTAGCACAGATACGCAGTATTTT
clone size: -
V gene: TRBV27
D gene: TRBD2
J gene: TRBJ2-3

CDR3 protein: CASSFRTSGYNEQFF
CDR3 DNA: TGTGCCAGCAGCTTTAGGACTAGCGGATACAATGAGCAGTTCTTC
clone size: -
V gene: TRBV7-2
D gene: TRBD2
J gene: TRBJ2-1

CDR3 protein: CASRKTGHDGQFF
CDR3 DNA: TGTGCCAGCAGAAAAACAGGACACGACGGGCAGTTCTTC
clone size: once
V gene: TRBV7-9
D gene: -
J gene: TRBJ2-1

CDR3 protein: CASSPPGTIQETQYF
CDR3 DNA: TGTGCCAGCTCACCACCCGGGACTATCCAAGAGACCCAGTACTTC
clone size: -
V gene: TRBV18
D gene: TRBD2
J gene: TRBJ2-5

CDR3 protein: CASSQLDTSIKGYTF
CDR3 DNA: TGTGCCAGCAGCCAACTCGACACCTCTATTAAGGGCTACACCTTC
clone size: -
V gene: TRBV7-2
D gene: -
J gene: TRBJ1-2

CDR3 protein: CASSPGGGRSNEKLFF
CDR3 DNA: TGTGCCAGCAGCCCCGGGGGGGGGCGAAGTAATGAAAAACTGTTTTTT
clone size: -
V gene: TRBV11-3
D gene: -
J gene: TRBJ1-4

CDR3 protein: CASSYLFEGKGEQFF
CDR3 DNA: TGTGCCAGCAGTTACTTGTTTGAGGGAAAGGGTGAGCAGTTCTTC
clone size: -
V gene: TRBV6-5
D gene: -
J gene: TRBJ2-1

CDR3 protein: CASSLTQNQPQHF
CDR3 DNA: TGTGCCAGCAGCTTAACCCAGAATCAGCCCCAGCATTTT
clone size: once
V gene: TRBV11-2
D gene: -
J gene: TRBJ1-5

CDR3 protein: CASSLGLTGQLLGYTF
CDR3 DNA: TGTGCCAGCAGCCTCGGACTAACGGGACAGCTATTGGGCTACACCTTC
clone size: -
V gene: TRBV5-5
D gene: TRBD1
J gene: TRBJ1-2

CDR3 protein: CASIDRVGTEAFF
CDR3 DNA: TGTGCCAGCATTGACAGGGTTGGCACTGAAGCTTTCTTT
clone size: -
V gene: TRBV19
D gene: TRBD1
J gene: TRBJ1-1

CDR3 protein: CASSQVLGSDNEQFF
CDR3 DNA: TGTGCCAGCAGCCAAGTCTTGGGCTCCGACAATGAGCAGTTCTTC
clone size: once
V gene: TRBV4-2
D gene: -
J gene: TRBJ2-1

CDR3 protein: CASSVAPTSTDTQYF
CDR3 DNA: TGTGCCAGCAGCGTAGCTCCGACTAGCACAGATACGCAGTATTTT
clone size: -
V gene: TRBV9
D gene: -
J gene: TRBJ2-3

CDR3 protein: CASSLETGQGGQETQYF
CDR3 DNA: TGTGCCAGCAGCTTGGAGACGGGACAGGGGGGGCAAGAGACCCAGTACTTC
clone size: -
V gene: TRBV5-6
D gene: TRBD1
J gene: TRBJ2-5

CDR3 protein: CASSTRQGAAPEQYF
CDR3 DNA: TGTGCCAGCAGCACCCGACAGGGGGCGGCGCCCGAGCAGTACTTC
clone size: -
V gene: TRBV7-2
D gene: TRBD1
J gene: TRBJ2-7

CDR3 protein: CASSLGLAVYTDTQYF
CDR3 DNA: TGTGCCAGCAGTTTAGGACTAGCGGTCTACACAGATACGCAGTATTTT
clone size: -
V gene: TRBV27
D gene: TRBD2
J gene: TRBJ2-3

CDR3 protein: CASSAAHRDLEAFF
CDR3 DNA: TGTGCCAGCAGTGCCGCTCACCGGGATCTTGAAGCTTTCTTT
clone size: -
V gene: TRBV2
D gene: -
J gene: TRBJ1-1

CDR3 protein: CASGRVGGSNNEQFF
CDR3 DNA: TGTGCCAGCGGCAGGGTGGGCGGGAGTAACAATGAGCAGTTCTTC
clone size: -
V gene: TRBV11-2
D gene: TRBD2
J gene: TRBJ2-1

CDR3 protein: CASSEFGPGRDTQYF
CDR3 DNA: TGTGCCAGCAGTGAATTCGGGCCCGGGAGGGATACGCAGTATTTT
clone size: once
V gene: TRBV6-1
D gene: TRBD2
J gene: TRBJ2-3

CDR3 protein: CASSPTRRGDTQYF
CDR3 DNA: TGTGCCAGCAGCCCAACCCGCCGGGGGGATACGCAGTATTTT
clone size: many
V gene: TRBV5-6
D gene: -
J gene: TRBJ2-3

CDR3 protein: CASSQVTPGGLGGYTF
CDR3 DNA: TGCGCCAGCAGCCAAGTTACCCCAGGGGGTTTGGGAGGCTACACCTTC
clone size: -
V gene: TRBV4-1
D gene: TRBD1
J gene: TRBJ1-2

CDR3 protein: CASSNARQGDYGYTF
CDR3 DNA: TGTGCCAGCAGTAATGCCCGACAGGGGGACTATGGCTACACCTTC
clone size: -
V gene: TRBV6-2/TRBV6-3
D gene: TRBD1
J gene: TRBJ1-2

CDR3 protein: CASKGQGYGYTF
CDR3 DNA: TGTGCCAGCAAGGGACAGGGCTATGGCTACACCTTC
clone size: few
V gene: TRBV5-6
D gene: TRBD1
J gene: TRBJ1-2

CDR3 protein: CASSIVGTGTTEAFF
CDR3 DNA: TGTGCCAGTAGTATAGTTGGGACAGGGACCACTGAAGCTTTCTTT
clone size: -
V gene: TRBV19
D gene: TRBD1
J gene: TRBJ1-1

CDR3 protein: CASSLLYVPGSYNEQFF
CDR3 DNA: TGTGCCAGCAGCTTATTGTATGTGCCGGGCTCCTACAATGAGCAGTTCTTC
clone size: -
V gene: TRBV7-9
D gene: -
J gene: TRBJ2-1

CDR3 protein: CASSLGWTPQGDTEAFF
CDR3 DNA: TGCGCCAGCAGCTTGGGGTGGACGCCCCAGGGGGACACTGAAGCTTTCTTT
clone size: -
V gene: TRBV5-1
D gene: TRBD1
J gene: TRBJ1-1

CDR3 protein: CASSSRGQGVEKLFF
CDR3 DNA: TGTGCCAGCAGTTCCAGGGGACAGGGAGTCGAAAAACTGTTTTTT
clone size: -
V gene: TRBV27
D gene: TRBD1
J gene: TRBJ1-4

CDR3 protein: CASSQRGYEQYF
CDR3 DNA: TGTGCCAGTAGCCAACGGGGGTACGAGCAGTACTTC
clone size: few
V gene: TRBV19
D gene: -
J gene: TRBJ2-7

CDR3 protein: CASSQLSGGTDTQYF
CDR3 DNA: TGTGCCAGCAGCCAACTAAGCGGGGGGACAGATACGCAGTATTTT
clone size: -
V gene: TRBV4-2
D gene: TRBD2
J gene: TRBJ2-3

CDR3 protein: CASRRGGNTEAFF
CDR3 DNA: TGTGCCAGCAGGCGAGGGGGGAACACTGAAGCTTTCTTT
clone size: few
V gene: TRBV6-5
D gene: -
J gene: TRBJ1-1

CDR3 protein: CASSQDRNTEAFF
CDR3 DNA: TGTGCCAGCAGCCAAGACAGGAACACTGAAGCTTTCTTT
clone size: -
V gene: TRBV14
D gene: -
J gene: TRBJ1-1